The 12 T cell receptor beta chains given below trace back to one sample, sequenced in a study of T cells in Graves' hyperthyroidism and ophthalmopathy. TCR beta CDR3 regions were amplified from RNA. The TCR CDR3 first-round RT-PCR relied on the HTBI primer set. TCRdb analysed the multiplex PCR reads with MiXCR anew, one entry per CDR3 protein. This repertoire shows 750,000 to 950,000 distinct CDR3 sequences, over 35% found once; its top ten account for 7% to 10%. Sequencing was carried out using blood. The receptors originated from a man aged 18 to 29 with Graves' hyperthyroidism.

This clonotype was counted ten times or more. The V gene is TRBV19, the J gene TRBJ1-1; D might be TRBD1 (6 bases). Germline CDR1 LNHDA, CDR2 SQIVND (reference sequence). The ends were cut back, 8 bases at V and 10 bases at J, with 11 bases in the middle. The length of the CDR3 is 10 residues. The CDR3 DNA is TGTGCCAGTCAGGGGCGCGTAGCTTTCTTT. Translating gives CASQGRVAFF.

This clonotype was seen only a few times. CDR3 nucleotide sequence: TGTGCCAGCAGCCGGACAGGGCGTGGGACTGAAGCTTTCTTT. Translated: CASSRTGRGTEAFF. This sequence joins TRBV7-9 and TRBJ1-1; 8 nucleotides line up with TRBD1. CDR1 is SEHNR and CDR2 is FQNEAQ in the germline V gene (reference sequence). CDR3 length: 14 residues. The ends lost 5 bases at V and 5 bases at J; junction bases unmatched: 7.

V is TRBV7-2 and J is TRBJ2-7, with a tentative D call TRBD1 (6 bases). V was trimmed by 5 bases and J by 4 bases, leaving 18 bases between them. Germline CDR1 is SGHTA and CDR2 is FQGNSA. CDR3 length equals 15 residues. This CDR3 reads CASSLLQGAPYEQYF. CDR3 bases: TGTGCCAGCAGCCTCCTACAGGGAGCCCCTTACGAGCAGTACTTC.

The chain is built from TRBV12-3 or TRBV12-4 and TRBJ2-6; tentative D call: TRBD1 (6 bases). Between the trimmed V and J ends, which lost 6 bases and 2 bases, there was a span of 11 bases. There are 15 residues in the CDR3. DNA of the CDR3: TGTGCCAGCAGCAACTACAGGGCTGGGGCCAACGTCCTGACTTTC. It yields the protein CASSNYRAGANVLTF.

This clonotype was counted ten times or more. This sequence joins TRBV10-1 and TRBJ1-1, with no clear D. CDR1 WNHNN and CDR2 SYGVQD come from the germline V gene (reference sequence). V gave up 6 bases and J gave up 4 bases, with 18 bases separating them. This CDR3 region has 15 residues. As DNA, the CDR3 is TGCGCCAGCAGGCCGACAATGGACTTTGGCACTGAAGCTTTCTTT. Protein sequence: CASRPTMDFGTEAFF.

This rearrangement joins TRBV19 to TRBJ2-2; 7 positions agree with TRBD2. The CDR3 is made up of 16 amino acids. CDR1 is LNHDA, CDR2 SQIVND, per germline (reference sequence). The J segment lost 3 bases and the V segment lost 6 bases, leaving 10 bases of the junction unmatched. CDR3 protein: CASRSWGGIDTGELFF. The CDR3 coding sequence is TGTGCCAGTAGATCCTGGGGGGGAATTGACACCGGGGAGCTGTTTTTT.

In this sample, this clonotype turned up a few times. The chain uses TRBV7-2 and TRBJ1-1; TRBD1 might be the D (6 bases). The CDR3 length is 14 residues. Trimming took off 3 bases at V and 10 bases at J, with 18 bases between the two ends. CDR1 SGHTA and CDR2 FQGNSA come from the germline V gene. The CDR3 DNA reads TGTGCCAGCAGCTTGATGAGGGGGGTTAATGGAGCTTTCTTT. Residues: CASSLMRGVNGAFF.

This clonotype appeared a few times. V gene TRBV20-1 combines with J gene TRBJ1-3; 10 nucleotides align to TRBD1. Losses at the gene ends were 5 bases for V and 3 bases for J; bases not matched to a gene: 7. Germline values: CDR1 DFQATT, CDR2 SNEGSKA (reference sequence). This CDR3 has 15 amino acids. The CDR3 DNA follows: TGCAGTGCTCTTCGGACAGGGGGAGGTGGAAACACCATATATTTT. It codes for CSALRTGGGGNTIYF.

Concerning this clonotype itself: An end of the junction does not agree with germline; a read error may underlie this. This rearrangement joins TRBV10-3 to TRBJ1-1; D is unclear. The CDR3 is made up of 13 amino acids. Germline assignment: CDR1 ENHRY and CDR2 SYGVKD. CDR3 nucleotide sequence: TGTGCCAGCAGTTCGGGCCCGGGGATTGAAGCTTTCTTT. The encoded protein is CASSSGPGIEAFF.

This chain connects TRBV7-8 to TRBJ1-1, with D possibly TRBD1 on 5 matching bases. V lost 1 base and J 5 bases, leaving 14 bases between the germline ends. CDR1 is SGHVS, CDR2 FQNEAQ, per germline. CDR3 length: 15 residues. CDR3 sequence reads: CASSLGVQGGTEAFF. The CDR3 DNA reads as TGTGCCAGCAGCTTAGGAGTCCAGGGCGGGACTGAAGCTTTCTTT.

This chain joins TRBV10-3 and TRBJ2-2, with D possibly being TRBD2 (5 bases). From germline, CDR1 is ENHRY and CDR2 SYGVKD. V was trimmed by 4 bases and J by 7 bases, leaving 13 bases between them. This CDR3 has 14 amino acids. The CDR3 loop reads CAISASLAGGELFF. CDR3 DNA: TGTGCCATCAGTGCTAGTCTAGCTGGCGGGGAGCTGTTTTTT.

Ten or more counts support this clonotype. The rearrangement uses TRBV15 and TRBJ2-6; D unclear. Germline V gives CDR1 LNHNV, CDR2 YYDKDF (reference sequence). V lost 3 bases and J lost 0, with 9 bases in between. CDR3 length: 16 residues. As DNA, the CDR3 is TGTGCCACCAGCAGGGGCTGGGGCTCTGGGGCCAACGTCCTGACTTTC. Translation gives CATSRGWGSGANVLTF.